This is a list of T cell receptor beta chains from one sample in a study of T-cell reconstitution after alpha-beta-depleted transplantation in children. TCRdb ran MiXCR on the PCR reads and lists one entry per CDR3 protein. This sample carries about 640,000 distinct CDR3 sequences, around 13% of them seen once, and the ten largest clones take approximately 2.1%. Sequences were derived from PBMCs, mostly from graft donor cells, sampled 360 days after TCRalphabeta/CD19-depleted stem cell transplant. The receptors here all came from a male patient aged 10 to 17 who had a stem cell transplant for acute myeloid leukemia, so the T cells may come from the graft donor. Each CDR3 is given with its conserved first and last residue. The D gene is left open where the match is weak. Not all rows give a size; the values are once, few, many and, for expanded clones, a class.

TRBV18,TRBJ2-1,few,15,TRBD2,CASSVLAGGWNEQFF,TGTGCCAGCTCAGTACTAGCGGGAGGATGGAATGAGCAGTTCTTC
TRBV6-2/TRBV6-3,TRBJ2-7,many,14,TRBD2,CASTMAGGMYEQYF,TGTGCCAGCACGATGGCGGGAGGTATGTACGAGCAGTACTTC
TRBV20-1,TRBJ2-1,few,14,TRBD2,CSARYSGSHNEQFF,TGCAGTGCTAGATATAGCGGGAGCCACAATGAGCAGTTCTTC
TRBV28,TRBJ2-7,many,14,NA,CASSLTIWPYEQYF,TGTGCCAGCAGTCTTACTATATGGCCCTACGAGCAGTACTTC
TRBV9,TRBJ2-5,NA,15,NA,CASSVALQGQETQYF,TGTGCCAGCAGCGTAGCTCTGCAGGGGCAAGAGACCCAGTACTTC
TRBV2,TRBJ2-5,NA,15,TRBD2,CASSEAGLAGATQYF,TGTGCCAGCAGTGAAGCGGGACTAGCGGGTGCGACCCAGTACTTC
TRBV18,TRBJ2-1,NA,14,TRBD2,CASLTSGRRNEQFF,TGTGCCAGCTTAACTAGCGGGAGGAGGAATGAGCAGTTCTTC
TRBV4-2,TRBJ2-1,NA,16,TRBD2,CASSQDPGLAGGEQFF,TGTGCCAGCAGCCAAGATCCGGGACTAGCGGGAGGTGAGCAGTTCTTC
TRBV10-3,TRBJ2-5,NA,14,NA,CAISEGRPQETQYF,TGTGCCATCAGTGAGGGCAGGCCTCAAGAGACCCAGTACTTC
TRBV12-3/TRBV12-4,TRBJ2-2,many,17,NA,CASSFFLGGTNTGELFF,TGTGCCAGCAGTTTTTTCCTAGGGGGAACCAACACCGGGGAGCTGTTTTTT
TRBV21-1,TRBJ2-7,NA,14,NA,CASSKTGDSYEQYF,TGTGCCAGCAGCAAGACAGGGGACTCCTACGAGCAGTACTTC
TRBV28,TRBJ2-3,NA,17,TRBD2,CASSRRSGRASTDTQYF,TGTGCCAGCAGCCGGCGGAGCGGGAGGGCCTCCACAGATACGCAGTATTTT
TRBV12-3/TRBV12-4,TRBJ2-3,NA,14,NA,CASSFKQSTDTQYF,TGTGCCAGCAGTTTCAAACAGAGCACAGATACGCAGTATTTT
TRBV29-1,TRBJ2-7,few,14,TRBD2,CSVPGPSGIDEQYF,TGCAGCGTCCCCGGCCCTAGCGGGATTGACGAGCAGTACTTC
TRBV5-5,TRBJ2-1,NA,15,NA,CASSLSKSGANEQFF,TGTGCCAGCAGCTTGTCTAAAAGCGGAGCTAATGAGCAGTTCTTC
TRBV25-1,TRBJ2-7,few,15,TRBD1,CASSEGGTGSYEQYF,TGTGCCAGCAGTGAAGGGGGGACAGGGTCCTACGAGCAGTACTTC
TRBV4-3,TRBJ2-5,many,15,TRBD1,CASSQDGTGRKTQYF,TGCGCCAGCAGCCAAGACGGGACAGGGAGAAAGACCCAGTACTTC
TRBV28,TRBJ2-7,NA,18,NA,CASSFRPWGGPTTYEQYF,TGTGCCAGCAGTTTCCGCCCCTGGGGAGGACCCACAACCTACGAGCAGTACTTC
TRBV7-6,TRBJ2-7,many,15,TRBD1,CASSLRQGVSYEQYF,TGTGCCAGCAGCTTAAGGCAGGGGGTTTCCTACGAGCAGTACTTC
TRBV9,TRBJ2-3,NA,16,NA,CASTGPSRTSTDTQYF,TGTGCCAGCACCGGACCCTCGCGCACTAGCACAGATACGCAGTATTTT
TRBV27,TRBJ2-1,few,16,TRBD2,CASSLRGTSGTRLEFF,TGTGCCAGCAGTTTGAGGGGGACTAGCGGGACCCGACTAGAGTTCTTC
TRBV29-1,TRBJ2-7,few,14,NA,CSVESPGSSREQYF,TGCAGCGTTGAATCGCCCGGGAGCTCACGGGAGCAGTACTTC
TRBV28,TRBJ1-5,many,15,NA,CASIISGRLNQPQHF,TGTGCCAGCATCATCAGTGGTAGGTTGAATCAGCCCCAGCATTTT
TRBV12-3/TRBV12-4,TRBJ2-3,once,13,NA,CASSLPPRYTQYF,TGTGCCAGCAGTTTACCCCCTCGCTATACGCAGTATTTT
TRBV7-9,TRBJ2-5,many,14,TRBD1,CASEPQGAIKTQYF,TGTGCCAGCGAACCTCAGGGGGCGATAAAGACCCAGTACTTC
TRBV6-2/TRBV6-3,TRBJ1-5,many,18,NA,CASGTSAQGSGRNQPQHF,TGTGCCAGCGGAACTTCCGCTCAGGGCTCCGGGCGCAATCAGCCCCAGCATTTT
TRBV29-1,TRBJ2-3,NA,15,TRBD1,CSQSGPTGGKDTQYF,TGCAGCCAAAGCGGACCTACAGGGGGCAAAGATACGCAGTATTTT
TRBV7-3,TRBJ2-1,NA,12,NA,CASSDRLYEQFF,TGTGCCAGCAGCGACAGGCTTTATGAGCAGTTCTTC
TRBV20-1,TRBJ2-1,few,14,TRBD2,CSASGGGSYNEQFF,TGCAGTGCTAGCGGCGGGGGTTCCTACAATGAGCAGTTCTTC
TRBV7-3,TRBJ2-7,few,15,NA,CASSLRGLARHEQYF,TGTGCCAGCAGCTTAAGGGGTCTAGCGCGGCACGAGCAGTACTTC
TRBV29-1,TRBJ1-1,few,18,TRBD1,CSVGEVYGQGRVNTEAFF,TGCAGCGTCGGAGAAGTCTATGGACAGGGACGTGTGAACACTGAAGCTTTCTTT
TRBV2,TRBJ1-2,few,15,TRBD1,CASERTGGTAYGYTF,TGTGCCAGCGAACGCACAGGGGGAACTGCCTATGGCTACACCTTC
TRBV27,TRBJ2-1,NA,15,TRBD2,CASSLVLAGAGEQFF,TGTGCCAGCAGTTTAGTCCTAGCGGGAGCAGGTGAGCAGTTCTTC
TRBV7-2,TRBJ2-5,few,17,NA,CASSFFSVPISAETQYF,TGTGCCAGCAGCTTCTTTAGTGTGCCAATCAGTGCAGAGACCCAGTACTTC
TRBV11-1,TRBJ2-2,NA,20,TRBD2,CASSPTPLGWREGQNGELFF,TGTGCCAGCAGTCCTACCCCGTTAGGCTGGCGGGAGGGCCAAAACGGGGAGCTGTTTTTT
TRBV12-3/TRBV12-4,TRBJ2-1,NA,19,TRBD2,CASRYQGLAGLPAYNEEFF,TGTGCCAGCAGATACCAAGGACTAGCGGGACTCCCCGCCTACAATGAGGAGTTCTTC
TRBV4-3,TRBJ2-3,NA,18,TRBD1,CASSQDWDPGQLRDTQYF,TGCGCCAGCAGCCAAGATTGGGATCCGGGACAGCTCAGGGATACGCAGTATTTT
TRBV28,TRBJ2-6,few,19,TRBD2,CASSFRTSGSFPGANVLTF,TGTGCCAGCAGTTTCCGGACTAGCGGGAGCTTCCCTGGGGCCAACGTCCTGACTTTC
TRBV20-1,TRBJ2-4,NA,16,TRBD2,CSAAVPGLLAKNIQYF,TGCAGTGCTGCCGTCCCGGGACTATTAGCCAAAAACATTCAGTACTTC
TRBV5-1,TRBJ1-4,few,13,NA,CASSSGVDEKLFF,TGCGCCAGCAGTTCCGGGGTAGATGAAAAACTGTTTTTT
TRBV29-1,TRBJ2-5,few,15,NA,CSVDPGWGHQETQYF,TGCAGCGTTGACCCAGGATGGGGGCACCAAGAGACCCAGTACTTC
TRBV20-1,TRBJ1-3,NA,15,TRBD1,CSALRTGRTGNTIYF,TGCAGTGCCCTCCGGACAGGGCGGACTGGAAACACCATATATTTT
TRBV29-1,TRBJ1-3,NA,19,TRBD1,CSVIFAYGTGGYAGNTIYF,TGCAGCGTTATCTTTGCGTATGGGACAGGGGGCTACGCTGGAAACACCATATATTTT
TRBV10-3,TRBJ2-3,few,15,TRBD2,CAISETSGDTDTQYF,TGTGCCATCAGTGAGACTAGCGGGGACACAGATACGCAGTATTTT
TRBV7-8,TRBJ2-5,many,16,NA,CASSSWTVRGSETQYF,TGTGCCAGCAGCTCATGGACAGTGAGAGGCTCCGAGACCCAGTACTTC
TRBV29-1,TRBJ2-7,NA,14,TRBD1,CSVHLGGSSYEQYF,TGCAGCGTTCACTTAGGGGGCAGCTCCTACGAGCAGTACTTC